This T cell receptor beta chain was captured by sequencing in a study of identical twins. Trimming took 2 bases from V and 2 from J, leaving 9 bases between them. The length of the CDR3 is 14 residues. Study observations and caveats: Partial confounding of zero-insertion analyses by invariant MAIT and iNKT cells was possible. The same donors were not followed; conclusions instead depended on cross-sectional statistical analysis.

Template switching, a step in the protocol, added a universal primer site, and cDNA carried unique molecular identifiers. TCRdb passed the 5' RACE reads through MiXCR, listing each CDR3 protein once. The repertoire holds roughly 490,000 distinct CDR3 sequences, roughly an eighth seen once, with more than 0.8% in the top ten. This clonotype was picked up a small number of times. Antigen unknown. The same specimen was also included in a second study, on yellow fever vaccine responses in identical twins.

The source is a woman younger than 30 in good health. J is TRBJ1-2 and V is TRBV12-3 or TRBV12-4, with unresolved D. The specimen sequenced was CD4+ T cells sorted from blood. This chain's CDR3 is CASSLRARNYGYTF. The CDR3, as DNA: TGTGCCAGCAGTTTAAGGGCGCGAAACTATGGCTACACCTTC.